Listed below are T cell receptor beta chains from one sample, sequenced in a study of blood T cell repertoires in COVID-19. TCRdb's copy holds only in-frame clones and misses some; the assay was immunoSEQ multiplex PCR. The repertoire holds about 69,000 clones, nearly 90% seen once, with about 5% in the top ten. Sequenced sample: peripheral blood. Receptors were obtained from a man over 45 with acute or convalescent COVID-19. Each CDR3 is given without its conserved first and last residue.

>TRBV5-6|TRBJ2-3
ASSVVPDTQY
>TRBV27|TRBJ1-2
ASSQTWGGTHGYT
>TRBV19|TRBJ2-7
ASSPPGQGGHEQY
>TRBV27|TRBJ1-4
ASSSPGGKDEKLF
>TRBV24-1|TRBJ2-1
ATSDHTSGSNEQF
>TRBV28|TRBJ1-6
ASSFPAGPTYNSPLH
>TRBV10-2|TRBJ2-2
ASSSRDRGTGELF
>TRBV5-4|TRBJ2-3
ASSLASVADTQY
>TRBV11-2|TRBJ1-6
ASSLVSSGSPLH
>TRBV7-9|TRBJ2-7
ASSIPSSYEQY
>TRBV3-1/TRBV3-2|TRBJ2-7
ASSLASGRANLQY
>TRBV21-1|TRBJ2-7
ATRQGAYEQY
>TRBV24-1|TRBJ2-5
ATSDPTKTTQETQY
>TRBV11-2|TRBJ2-5
ASSPSRTAQETQY
>TRBV5-1|TRBJ1-1
ASSFGTGGVKTEAF
>TRBV29-1|TRBJ2-3
SVGGTSRPSTDTQY
>TRBV6-5|TRBJ1-1
ASSFDRVANTEAF
>TRBV6-2/TRBV6-3|TRBJ1-5
ASSYDRGSNQPQH
>TRBV4-2|TRBJ1-4
ASSQARQGNEKLF
>TRBV18|TRBJ2-1
ASSPPGTYSYNEQF
>TRBV9|TRBJ2-3
ASSVGADTQY
>TRBV19|TRBJ1-2
ASSRDRDTGYT
>TRBV6-5|TRBJ2-3
ASCQLAGVTDTQY
>TRBV5-6|TRBJ2-3
ASSELGQRSTDTQY
>TRBV10-1|TRBJ2-1
ASSDLSGGLSYNEQF
>TRBV5-1|TRBJ1-1
ASSTDRLNTEAF